These 20 T cell receptor beta chains came from one sample sequenced in a study of T-cell memory formation after mild COVID-19. Via MiXCR, TCRdb re-called the 5' RACE reads, giving one row per CDR3 protein. The sample records 470,000 or so distinct CDR3 sequences, around a sixth being singletons. The sample consisted of PBMCs or a T cell subset sorted from them (not recorded which). Source of these receptors: an adult woman who had mild COVID-19 (a few samples of this study predate the infection). Cell type and time point are not known.

The V call is TRBV6-5, the J call TRBJ1-1, with D maybe TRBD1 (5 bases). The CDR3 loop spans 15 amino acids. Germline V lookup: CDR1 MNHEY, CDR2 SVGAGI. Between the trimmed V and J ends, which lost 4 bases and 1 base, there was a span of 13 bases. The CDR3 DNA reads as TGTGCCAGCAGTTTCACGGCAACAGGGAACACTGAAGCTTTCTTT. Translation gives CASSFTATGNTEAFF.

The J gene is TRBJ1-1, the V gene TRBV29-1; the match to TRBD1 covers 7 bases. The CDR3 loop spans 12 amino acids. Germline loops: CDR1 SQVTM, CDR2 ANQGSEA. With 7 bases clipped from V and 6 bases from J, the junction kept 8 bases outside the gene matches. In DNA, the CDR3 is TGCAGCGGCAAAAACGACAGGGCTGAAGCTTTCTTT. It specifies CSGKNDRAEAFF.

V usage is TRBV5-1 and J usage is TRBJ1-6; 9 bases map to TRBD1. This CDR3 region has 16 residues. With V trimmed by 0 bases and J by 9 bases, 7 bases remained unmatched. Germline assignment: CDR1 SGHRS and CDR2 YFSETQ. CDR3 residues: CASSLARDRVSSPLHF. The CDR3 bases are TGCGCCAGCAGCTTGGCCAGGGACAGGGTCTCTTCACCCCTCCACTTT. The whole variable domain, filled in from reference TRBV5-1 and TRBJ1-6, reads KAGVTQTPRYLIKTRGQQVTLSCSPISGHRSVSWYQQTPGQGLQFLFEYFSETQRNKGNFPGRFSGRQFSNSRSEMNVSTLELGDSALYLCASSLARDRVSSPLHFGNGTRLTVT.

This clonotype was seen a handful of times. The chain recombines TRBV5-8 with TRBJ2-1; 8 bases are shared with TRBD2. This CDR3 has 16 amino acids. Unmatched junction bases numbered 10, after V lost 4 bases and J lost 4 bases. The germline CDR1 and CDR2 sequences are SGHTS and YDEGEE. The CDR3 spells CASSLDGTRPYNEQFF. DNA of the CDR3: TGTGCCAGCAGCCTGGACGGGACTAGACCATACAATGAGCAGTTCTTC.

This chain uses TRBV2 with TRBJ2-4; 7 bases line up with TRBD1. The CDR3 is 14 residues long. Per germline, CDR1 SNHLY and CDR2 FYNNEI. Trimming took 6 bases from V and 3 from J; bases not matched to a gene: 5. CDR3 protein: CASSARDSKNIQYF. CDR3 nucleotide sequence: TGTGCCAGCAGCGCTCGGGACAGCAAAAACATTCAGTACTTC.

The CDR3 nucleotides read TGTGCCACCAGTGATTTCGACACGAGCTCCTACAATGAGCAGTTCTTC. Protein: CATSDFDTSSYNEQFF. The chain uses TRBV24-1 and TRBJ2-1, with unresolved D. Per the germline V gene, CDR1 is KGHDR and CDR2 is SFDVKD. Trimming removed 1 base from V and 0 bases from J, with 9 bases in between. CDR3 length: 16 amino acids.

There are a few counts of this clonotype. This chain joins TRBV12-3 or TRBV12-4 and TRBJ2-3; the match to TRBD1 covers 7 bases. The CDR3 runs to 12 residues. The V gene end was trimmed by 5 bases and the J gene end by 4 bases; junction bases not matched to a gene: 0. The CDR3 region is CASSTGADTQYF. In DNA form, the CDR3 reads TGTGCCAGCAGTACAGGGGCAGATACGCAGTATTTT.

In this sample, this clonotype turned up many times. The rearrangement uses TRBV4-2 and TRBJ2-7; TRBD2 agrees at 10 bases. V lost 0 bases, J lost 7 bases, and 9 bases stayed unmatched. The CDR3 runs 16 residues. In germline, CDR1 is LGHNA, CDR2 YNFKEQ. For the CDR3, the DNA is TGTGCCAGCAGCCAAGACGTAGCGGGAGGATCGGGGGAGCAGTACTTC. Translation: CASSQDVAGGSGEQYF.

This clonotype occurred a few times. The rearrangement joins TRBV2 to TRBJ2-1; D is uncertain. With 3 bases removed from V and 4 bases from J, the gap between germline ends came to 10 bases. Germline V CDR1 and CDR2: SNHLY, FYNNEI. The CDR3 is 14 residues long. CDR3 residues: CASSDYSGYNEQFF. DNA of the CDR3: TGTGCCAGCAGTGATTATTCTGGTTACAATGAGCAGTTCTTC.

The chain recombines TRBV19 with TRBJ2-1; D gene uncertain. This CDR3 has 13 amino acids. Per germline, CDR1 LNHDA and CDR2 SQIVND (reference sequence). Trimming took 10 bases from V and 4 from J, leaving 14 bases between them. The CDR3 DNA is TGTGCCACTACGGACCTTCGATACAATGAGCAGTTCTTC. It encodes CATTDLRYNEQFF.

The chain employs TRBV7-9 and TRBJ2-5, with D perhaps matching TRBD2 (5 bases). The ends were cut back, 4 bases at V and 4 bases at J, with 13 bases in the middle. Germline assignment: CDR1 SEHNR and CDR2 FQNEAQ (reference sequence). This CDR3 is 14 amino acids long. This CDR3 is CASSSPGTRETQYF. The DNA for the CDR3 is TGTGCCAGCAGCTCACCGGGAACACGAGAGACCCAGTACTTC.

The rearrangement joins TRBV20-1 to TRBJ2-5; D gene ambiguous. V was cut by 0 bases and J by 1 base, with 12 bases left in between. The germline gives CDR1 DFQATT, CDR2 SNEGSKA (reference sequence). The CDR3 consists of 15 residues. In DNA, the CDR3 is TGCAGTGCTAGAGATCGCCAAGTCGCCCAAGAGACCCAGTACTTC. Protein: CSARDRQVAQETQYF.

V gene TRBV5-5 combines with J gene TRBJ2-1; 7 nucleotides align to TRBD2. J lost 7 bases, V lost 0 bases, and 16 bases had no gene match. CDR1 and CDR2 from the germline V gene are SGHKS and YYEKEE (reference sequence). This CDR3 has 18 residues. This CDR3 is CASSLEMGAGLPSNEQFF. The CDR3 DNA reads TGTGCCAGCAGCTTGGAGATGGGAGCGGGACTTCCCTCAAATGAGCAGTTCTTC. The complete variable domain, with remaining parts taken from reference TRBV5-5 and TRBJ2-1, reads DAGVTQSPTHLIKTRGQQVTLRCSPISGHKSVSWYQQVLGQGPQFIFQYYEKEERGRGNFPDRFSARQFPNYSSELNVNALLLGDSALYLCASSLEMGAGLPSNEQFFGPGTRLTVL.

The chain has TRBV18 and TRBJ1-2; D is unclear. This CDR3 spans 14 amino acids. V was clipped by 3 bases and J by 3 bases, with 11 bases between them. The germline gives CDR1 KGHSH, CDR2 LQKENI. The CDR3, as DNA: TGTGCCAGCTCACCCCTCCGAGACCACTATGGCTACACCTTC. This codes for CASSPLRDHYGYTF.

Ten or more counts support this clonotype. The chain couples TRBV4-3 to TRBJ2-7; D unclear. The germline gives CDR1 LGHNA, CDR2 YSLEER. This CDR3 region has 12 residues. Trimming took 1 base from V and 5 from J, leaving 6 bases between them. The CDR3 nucleotides read TGCGCCAGCAGCCAAGGGAGCCACGAGCAGTACTTC. It codes for CASSQGSHEQYF.

Ten or more counts support this clonotype. The V gene is TRBV7-6, the J gene TRBJ2-1; 8 bases are a match to TRBD2. Germline CDR1 is SGHVS and CDR2 is FNYEAQ. CDR3 length equals 14 residues. Trimming removed 10 bases from V and 5 bases from J; junction bases left unmatched: 10. The CDR3 bases are TGTGCCACTCAGGGGCTAGCGGGTCACAATGAGCAGTTCTTC. Its translation is CATQGLAGHNEQFF.

This clonotype was observed a few times. The rearrangement joins TRBV5-1 to TRBJ2-7; 9 bases map to TRBD1. The CDR3 covers 16 residues. From germline, CDR1 is SGHRS and CDR2 YFSETQ. V gave up 0 bases and J gave up 1 base; unmatched junction bases: 5. Here the CDR3 reads CASSLVEGQGSYEQYF. In DNA, the CDR3 is TGCGCCAGCAGCTTGGTAGAAGGACAGGGGTCCTACGAGCAGTACTTC.

This clonotype occurred a few times. The chain recombines TRBV9 with TRBJ1-5; no reliable D call. V shed 0 bases and J shed 3 bases, with 10 bases lying between them. The length of the CDR3 is 15 residues. Per germline, CDR1 SGDLS and CDR2 YYNGEE. CDR3: CASSVGGQVNQPQHF. The CDR3, as DNA: TGTGCCAGCAGCGTAGGTGGGCAGGTCAATCAGCCCCAGCATTTT.

As for this clonotype: Given a much more abundant clone one base away, this may be a read error. CDR3 loop: CASSLRPSGRAVNEQFF. CDR3 DNA: TGTGCCAGCAGCTTGAGGCCTAGCGGGAGGGCCGTGAATGAGCAGTTCTTC. V is TRBV7-8 and J is TRBJ2-1, with 12 bases matching TRBD2. The CDR3 loop spans 17 amino acids. Germline trimming cut 3 bases from V and 7 bases from J; bases unmatched to any gene: 10. Per germline, CDR1 SGHVS and CDR2 FQNEAQ.

The V and J genes are TRBV20-1 and TRBJ1-1; no clear D. CDR1 and CDR2 from the germline V gene are DFQATT and SNEGSKA (reference sequence). The CDR3 runs to 11 residues. Trimming removed 1 base from V and 5 bases from J, with 5 bases in between. CDR3 amino acids: CSARVGTEAFF. The CDR3 nucleotides read TGCAGTGCTAGAGTGGGTACTGAAGCTTTCTTT.